Sequencing of this T cell receptor beta chain was carried out in a study of CD8 T cells in ankylosing spondylitis. V gave up 4 bases and J gave up 4 bases, with 18 bases separating them. This CDR3 region has 16 residues. CDR1 and CDR2 (germline): SGHDT, YYEEEE. Many counts were recorded for this clonotype. Its specificity is not known. Quantitative 5'-RACE with molecular barcodes was used to make the TCR beta libraries. TCRdb processed the 5' RACE reads anew with MiXCR; each CDR3 protein has one entry. The sample yields about 190,000 distinct CDR3 sequences, 10% to 15% seen once. Whole-study results and caveats: The study identified a TCR beta motif of several highly homologous variants that appeared characteristic of ankylosing spondylitis blood. From matched ankylosing spondylitis synovial fluid, disease-linked clones were reportedly recovered at significantly enriched levels. Certain motif variants had earlier been reported in reactive arthritis synovial fluid and blood.

The rearrangement uses TRBV5-6 and TRBJ2-1, with a possible D match to TRBD2 (5 bases). The sample consisted of blood, either unsorted or a sorted T cell fraction (not recorded which). The clonotype comes from a female donor with ankylosing spondylitis or in good health (not recorded which). The CDR3 protein is CASSLLLASWYNEQFF. DNA of the CDR3: TGTGCCAGCAGCCTCCTATTAGCGAGTTGGTACAATGAGCAGTTCTTC.